A single sample gave rise to the 4 T cell receptor beta chains below, sequenced in a study of T-cell reconstitution after alpha-beta-depleted transplantation in children. TCRbeta library preparation incorporated unique molecular identifiers. Each CDR3 protein gets one entry after TCRdb re-called the PCR reads with MiXCR. The table records around 300,000 distinct CDR3 sequences, around a tenth of them present only once. The input for sequencing was peripheral blood, taken 180 days after TCRalphabeta/CD19-depleted stem cell transplant. Receptor source: a male patient aged 2 to 9 who had a stem cell transplant for chronic granulomatous disease, so the T cells may come from the graft donor.

This clonotype showed up many times. The chain carries TRBV4-3 and TRBJ1-4, with TRBD1 as a possible D gene (5 bases). Germline V gene lookup returns CDR1 LGHNA and CDR2 YSLEER. There are 15 residues in the CDR3. Between the trimmed V and J ends, which lost 4 bases and 1 base, there was a span of 10 bases. This CDR3 is CASSLSTGTNEKLFF. The DNA for the CDR3 is TGCGCCAGCAGCCTAAGTACAGGAACTAATGAAAAACTGTTTTTT.

This clonotype appeared many times. The CDR3 coding sequence is TGTGCCAGCAGGCTTATCGTGGATGGGACCGGGGAGCTGTTTTTT. Translated: CASRLIVDGTGELFF. V is TRBV12-3 or TRBV12-4 and J is TRBJ2-2, with no clear D. CDR3 size: 15 residues. Trimming removed 6 bases at V and 5 bases at J, with 16 bases between.

This clonotype was recorded many times. V usage is TRBV5-1 and J usage is TRBJ2-1; D is perhaps TRBD1 (6 bases). Germline V gene data show CDR1 as SGHRS and CDR2 as YFSETQ. V was cut by 2 bases and J by 9 bases, with 15 bases left in between. The CDR3 contains 14 residues. The CDR3 loop is CASSLVQGNSEQFF. For the CDR3, the DNA is TGCGCCAGCAGCTTAGTACAGGGTAACAGTGAGCAGTTCTTC.

This clonotype came up many times. The chain combines TRBV5-6 with TRBJ1-5; 8 nucleotides align to TRBD1. Trimming removed 0 bases from V and 6 bases from J; junction bases left unmatched: 2. Germline values: CDR1 SGHDT, CDR2 YYEEEE. This CDR3 has 14 amino acids. The CDR3 nucleotides read TGTGCCAGCAGCTTGGGGACAGGGAGTCAGCCCCAGCATTTT. It yields the protein CASSLGTGSQPQHF.